This record concerns one T cell receptor beta chain sequence. At one boundary the junction diverges from the germline segment, which might be a read error. The CDR3 runs 16 residues. Germline CDR1 and CDR2: SEHNR and FQNEAQ (reference sequence). It was with 60 Vbeta and 13 Jbeta primers that the PCR ran. Profiled with immunoSEQ multiplex PCR; TCRdb holds only in-frame clones, not every one. The sample lists about 190,000 clones; roughly 81% were seen once. The record originates from a study of cytomegalovirus exposure and HLA in healthy donors. This TCR derives from a woman in her 30s in good health and CMV-seropositive. The sample was PBMCs. The rearrangement links TRBV7-9 to TRBJ2-3; the match to TRBD2 covers 12 bases. CDR3 coding DNA: TGTTCCAGCAGCGATCGACTAGCGGGAGAAACAGATACGCAGTATTTT. This translates into CSSSDRLAGETDTQYF.